This entry describes one T cell receptor (beta chain). Its matching antigen is unknown. This sample is drawn from a study of radiation and T cells in renal cell carcinoma. Indicated time point: baseline pretreatment blood. The treatment denotes: 15 Gy SBRT to primary tumor, nephrectomy 4 weeks later. CDR3 length: 16 residues. The V segment lost 0 bases and the J segment 5 bases; nucleotides outside the gene matches: 5. Germline CDR1 and CDR2: SGHRS and YFSETQ. Repertoires were generated with immunoSEQ multiplex PCR, while TCRdb's copy carries only in-frame clones and drops some. This sample has tens of thousands of clones, with over 65% found just once. General study results and limits: No pretreatment tumor biopsies were available for baseline clonotypes.

The sequencing used blood, collected from a patient whose treatment included radiotherapy and nephrectomy. The source of this sequence is a man between 60 and 75 years old with renal cell carcinoma. This chain connects TRBV5-1 to TRBJ2-3, with TRBD1 matching 11 bases. The CDR3 nucleotides read TGCGCCAGCAGCTTGGGGACAGGGGGCAGGTTAGATACGCAGTATTTT. Translation gives CASSLGTGGRLDTQYF.